The rows below give T cell receptor beta chains drawn from one sample of a study of Graves' ophthalmopathy and Graves' hyperthyroidism. TCRdb ran MiXCR on the multiplex PCR reads and lists one entry per CDR3 protein. The sample holds hundreds of thousands of distinct CDR3 sequences, roughly 20% seen once. The sequenced sample was peripheral blood. All receptors come from a woman aged 18-29 years with stable Graves' hyperthyroidism. Some clones in this sample may be carry-over from other donors' samples. The conserved cysteine and the conserved F or W are not part of the CDR3 here. A row's size may be missing; if present it is once, few, many or a size class.

size	V	length	CDR3
many	TRBV29-1	12	SVMTGPGGQPQH
many	TRBV6-5	14	ASSLQGARESYEQY
many	TRBV12-3/TRBV12-4	11	ASSPQGDLGYT
-	TRBV27	14	ASSLWPSGSAKTQY
many	TRBV12-3/TRBV12-4	13	ASSPGGQSNQPQH
-	TRBV20-1	12	SARTGHPNTEAF
few	TRBV3-1	14	ASSQVASGGYDEQY
-	TRBV6-1	13	ASSADGQYQETQY
-	TRBV6-1	15	ASILKSGGGAVETQY
few	TRBV6-5	13	ASSYARDYNSPLH
many	TRBV24-1	13	ATSDLPDGAYEQY
many	TRBV12-3/TRBV12-4	13	ASSEGTKVRQPQH
many	TRBV27	11	ASSLTGLTEAF
many	TRBV27	14	ASSSRTSGAAYEQY
-	TRBV11-1	16	ASSIPGQGHSGANVLT
-	TRBV12-3/TRBV12-4	14	ASSLGWPLKNTEAF
many	TRBV20-1	13	SARYPGTGGIGYT
many	TRBV27	14	ASSLLGGGKDYGYA
many	TRBV29-1	14	SVGIGQGGGDQPQH
once	TRBV7-3	14	ASSLVGTQRNYGYT
many	TRBV19	15	ASTPTAGTSAQETQY
few	TRBV6-1	13	ASTLKDRVGETQY
many	TRBV6-5	13	ASSYAVIDNSPLH
many	TRBV29-1	10	SVDRGWHGYT
many	TRBV12-3/TRBV12-4	11	ASSSETDTEAF
-	TRBV7-8	13	ASSLELGGRETQY
-	TRBV20-1	14	SARGWATGNTGELF
-	TRBV11-1	15	ASSPLPEDGDLYGYT
many	TRBV28	13	ASSPGADRVAGYT
many	TRBV7-3	12	ASSLTSSGNIQY
-	TRBV6-5	11	ASSYGGQREAF
-	TRBV6-1	12	ASSEYGFSYGYT
many	TRBV15	15	ATSSSRGHLDAYEQY
-	TRBV20-1	13	SAETLSGHQETQY
many	TRBV6-1	11	ATAGPMNTEAF
many	TRBV6-1	10	ASSDSVDEQY
many	TRBV11-1	15	ASSPHRLAGGGETQY
-	TRBV4-1	17	ASSLPALRASGGTGELF
many	TRBV10-3	16	AIRGRAGTGVGANVLT
-	TRBV5-1	14	ASSLGWQLGENGYT
many	TRBV18	13	ASSPPARGLGGYT
-	TRBV11-2	16	ASSRPLAGILAKNIQY
many	TRBV28	14	ASSLPRQPYSYEQY
many	TRBV27	12	ASSTNTGFYEQY
many	TRBV9	12	ASKKRETTDTQY
few	TRBV30	10	AWSRSEGEQY
-	TRBV11-2	12	ASSVPGGSYEQY
many	TRBV28	12	ASTRGGLSYEQY
many	TRBV29-1	14	SVEAVLDEMNTEAF
many	TRBV12-3/TRBV12-4	13	ASSLSGQGDTEAF
-	TRBV6-2/TRBV6-3	12	ASRERTNTGELF
-	TRBV29-1	12	SARVAGATGELC
-	TRBV18	14	ASSPTSGRAEETQY
many	TRBV28	13	ASSQGGSLKYEQY
-	TRBV30	10	AAGTGEYEQY
few	TRBV28	13	ASSLHQVGIPEQY
many	TRBV2	15	ASSEARGIGSNQPQH
few	TRBV4-3	14	ASSQTFGEGVVEQY
many	TRBV11-2	12	ASSYRTGDYEQY